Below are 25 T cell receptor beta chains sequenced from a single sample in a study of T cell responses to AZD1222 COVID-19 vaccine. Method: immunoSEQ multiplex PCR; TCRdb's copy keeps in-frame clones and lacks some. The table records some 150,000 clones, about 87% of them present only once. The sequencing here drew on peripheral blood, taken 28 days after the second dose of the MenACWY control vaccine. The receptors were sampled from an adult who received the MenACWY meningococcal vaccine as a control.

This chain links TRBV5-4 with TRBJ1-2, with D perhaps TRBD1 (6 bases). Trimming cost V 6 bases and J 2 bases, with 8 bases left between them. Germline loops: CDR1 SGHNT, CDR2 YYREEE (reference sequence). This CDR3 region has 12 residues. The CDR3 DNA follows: TGTGCCAGCATCGACAGGAACTATGGCTACACCTTC. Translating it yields CASIDRNYGYTF. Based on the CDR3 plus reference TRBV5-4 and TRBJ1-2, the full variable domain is ETGVTQSPTHLIKTRGQQVTLRCSSQSGHNTVSWYQQALGQGPQFIFQYYREEENGRGNFPPRFSGLQFPNYSSELNVNALELDDSALYLCASIDRNYGYTFGSGTRLTVV.

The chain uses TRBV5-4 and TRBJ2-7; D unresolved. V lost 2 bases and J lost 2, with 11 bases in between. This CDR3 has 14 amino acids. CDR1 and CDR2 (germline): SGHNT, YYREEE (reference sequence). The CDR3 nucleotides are TGTGCCAGCAGCTTAGGCCGTAGGACCTACGAGCAGTACTTC. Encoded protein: CASSLGRRTYEQYF.

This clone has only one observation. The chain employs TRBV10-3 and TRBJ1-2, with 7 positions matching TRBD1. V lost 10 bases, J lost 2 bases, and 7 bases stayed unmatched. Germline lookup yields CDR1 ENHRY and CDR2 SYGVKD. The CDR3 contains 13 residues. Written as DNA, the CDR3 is TGTGCCACCCAGGGGGTCGCCAACTATGGCTACACCTTC. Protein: CATQGVANYGYTF.

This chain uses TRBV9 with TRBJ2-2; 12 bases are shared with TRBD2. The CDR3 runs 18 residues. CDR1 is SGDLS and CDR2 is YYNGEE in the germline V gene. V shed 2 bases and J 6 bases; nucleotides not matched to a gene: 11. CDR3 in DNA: TGTGCCAGCAGCGTGGCTAGCGGGAGGGCCGATTTCTCCGGGGAGCTGTTTTTT. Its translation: CASSVASGRADFSGELFF.

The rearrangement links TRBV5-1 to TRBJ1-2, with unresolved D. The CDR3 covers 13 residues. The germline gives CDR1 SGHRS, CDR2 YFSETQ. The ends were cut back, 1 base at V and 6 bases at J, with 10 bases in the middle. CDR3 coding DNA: TGCGCCAGCAGCTTGTCACCCTCGAATGGCTACACCTTC. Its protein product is CASSLSPSNGYTF.

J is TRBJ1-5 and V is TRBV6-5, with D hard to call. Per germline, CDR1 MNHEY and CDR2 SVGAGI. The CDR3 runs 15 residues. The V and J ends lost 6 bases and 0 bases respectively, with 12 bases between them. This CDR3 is CASRPGVISNQPQHF. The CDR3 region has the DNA TGTGCCAGCAGGCCAGGAGTAATTAGCAATCAGCCCCAGCATTTT.

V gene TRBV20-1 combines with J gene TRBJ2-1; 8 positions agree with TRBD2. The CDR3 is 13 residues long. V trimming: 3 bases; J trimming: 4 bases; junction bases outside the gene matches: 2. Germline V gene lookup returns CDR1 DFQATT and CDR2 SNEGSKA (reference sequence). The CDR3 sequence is CSASSGVYNEQFF. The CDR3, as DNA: TGCAGTGCTAGTAGCGGGGTTTACAATGAGCAGTTCTTC.

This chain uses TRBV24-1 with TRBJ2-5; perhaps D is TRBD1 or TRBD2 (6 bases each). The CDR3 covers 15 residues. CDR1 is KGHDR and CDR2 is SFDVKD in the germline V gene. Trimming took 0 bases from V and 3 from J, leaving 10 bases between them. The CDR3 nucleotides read TGTGCCACCAGTGATTTGCCGGGGGCTGAAGAGACCCAGTACTTC. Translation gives CATSDLPGAEETQYF.

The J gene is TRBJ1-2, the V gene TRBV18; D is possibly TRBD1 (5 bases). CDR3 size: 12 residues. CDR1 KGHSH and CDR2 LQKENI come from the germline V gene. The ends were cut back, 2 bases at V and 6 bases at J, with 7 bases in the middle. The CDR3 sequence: CASSPTGDGYTF. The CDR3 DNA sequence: TGTGCCAGCTCACCAACAGGAGATGGCTACACCTTC.

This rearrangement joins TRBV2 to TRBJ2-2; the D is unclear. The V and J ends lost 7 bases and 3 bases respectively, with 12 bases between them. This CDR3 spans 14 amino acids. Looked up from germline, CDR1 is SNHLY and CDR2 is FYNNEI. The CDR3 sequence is CASIPGGYTGELFF. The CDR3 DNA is TGTGCCAGCATCCCCGGCGGTTACACCGGGGAGCTGTTTTTT.

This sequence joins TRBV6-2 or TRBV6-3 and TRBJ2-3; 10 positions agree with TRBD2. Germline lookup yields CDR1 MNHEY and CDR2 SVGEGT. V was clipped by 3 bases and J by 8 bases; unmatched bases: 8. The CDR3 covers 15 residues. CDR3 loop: CASSYLLAGAGTQYF. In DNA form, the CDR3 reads TGTGCCAGCAGTTATCTTCTAGCGGGAGCCGGTACGCAGTATTTT.

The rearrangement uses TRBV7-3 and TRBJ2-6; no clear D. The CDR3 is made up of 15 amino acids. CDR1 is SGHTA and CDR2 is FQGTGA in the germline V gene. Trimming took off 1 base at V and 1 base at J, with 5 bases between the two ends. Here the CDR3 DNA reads TGTGCCAGCAGCTTAAGGCATTCTGGGGCCAACGTCCTGACTTTC. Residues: CASSLRHSGANVLTF.

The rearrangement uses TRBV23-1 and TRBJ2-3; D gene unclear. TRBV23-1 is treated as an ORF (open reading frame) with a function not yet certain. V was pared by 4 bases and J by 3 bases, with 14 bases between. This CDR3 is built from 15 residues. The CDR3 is CASSRNCPTTDTQYF. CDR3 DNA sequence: TGCGCCAGCAGTCGGAATTGCCCTACTACAGATACGCAGTATTTT.

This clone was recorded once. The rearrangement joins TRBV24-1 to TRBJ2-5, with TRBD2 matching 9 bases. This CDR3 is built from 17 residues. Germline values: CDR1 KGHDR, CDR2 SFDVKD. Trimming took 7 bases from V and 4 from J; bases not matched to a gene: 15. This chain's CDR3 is CATSPASGTPWGETQYF. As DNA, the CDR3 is TGTGCCACCAGCCCGGCTAGCGGGACCCCATGGGGAGAGACCCAGTACTTC.

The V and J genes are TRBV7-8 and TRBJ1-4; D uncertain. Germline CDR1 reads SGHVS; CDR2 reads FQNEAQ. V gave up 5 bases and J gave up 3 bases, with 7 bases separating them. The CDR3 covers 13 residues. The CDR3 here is CASSPGANEKLFF. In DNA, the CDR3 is TGTGCCAGCAGCCCCGGGGCTAATGAAAAACTGTTTTTT.

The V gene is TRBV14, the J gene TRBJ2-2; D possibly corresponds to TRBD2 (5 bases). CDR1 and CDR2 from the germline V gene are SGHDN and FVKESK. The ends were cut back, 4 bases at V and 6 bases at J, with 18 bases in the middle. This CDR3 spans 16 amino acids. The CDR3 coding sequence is TGTGCCAGCAGCCTAGCCGCGGGTTCTGGGGCCGGGGAGCTGTTTTTT. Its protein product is CASSLAAGSGAGELFF.

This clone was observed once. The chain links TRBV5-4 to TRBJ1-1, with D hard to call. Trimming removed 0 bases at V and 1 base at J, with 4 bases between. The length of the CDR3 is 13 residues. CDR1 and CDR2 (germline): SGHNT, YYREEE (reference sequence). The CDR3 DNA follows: TGTGCCAGCAGCTTGGCCCGGAACACTGAAGCTTTCTTT. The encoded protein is CASSLARNTEAFF.

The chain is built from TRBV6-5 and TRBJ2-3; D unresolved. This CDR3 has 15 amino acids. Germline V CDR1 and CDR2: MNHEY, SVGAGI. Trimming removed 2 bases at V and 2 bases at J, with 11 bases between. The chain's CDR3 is CASSYVPGTTDTQYF. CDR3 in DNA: TGTGCCAGCAGTTACGTTCCCGGAACCACAGATACGCAGTATTTT.

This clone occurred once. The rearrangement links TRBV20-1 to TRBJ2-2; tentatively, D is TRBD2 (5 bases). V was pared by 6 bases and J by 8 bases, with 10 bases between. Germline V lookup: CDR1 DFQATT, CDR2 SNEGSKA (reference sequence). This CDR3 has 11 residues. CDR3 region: CSASGGGELFF. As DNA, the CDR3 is TGCAGTGCCTCCGGCGGGGGGGAGCTGTTTTTT.

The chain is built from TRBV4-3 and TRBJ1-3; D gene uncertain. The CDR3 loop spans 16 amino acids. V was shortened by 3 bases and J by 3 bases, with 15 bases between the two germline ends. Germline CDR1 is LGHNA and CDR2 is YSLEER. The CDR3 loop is CASSQTGPELGNTIYF. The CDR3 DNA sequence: TGCGCCAGCAGCCAGACCGGCCCGGAACTTGGAAACACCATATATTTT.

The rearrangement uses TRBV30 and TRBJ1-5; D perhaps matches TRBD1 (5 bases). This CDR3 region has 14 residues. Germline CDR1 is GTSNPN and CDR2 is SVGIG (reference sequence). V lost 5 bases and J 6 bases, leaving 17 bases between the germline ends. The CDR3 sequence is CAWERMGGGQPQHF. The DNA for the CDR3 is TGTGCCTGGGAAAGGATGGGGGGTGGTCAGCCCCAGCATTTT.

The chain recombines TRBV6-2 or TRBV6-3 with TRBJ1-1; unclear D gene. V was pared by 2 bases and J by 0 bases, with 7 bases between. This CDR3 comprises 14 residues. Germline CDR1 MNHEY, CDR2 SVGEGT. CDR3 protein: CASSYESLNTEAFF. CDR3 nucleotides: TGTGCCAGCAGTTACGAATCGTTGAACACTGAAGCTTTCTTT.

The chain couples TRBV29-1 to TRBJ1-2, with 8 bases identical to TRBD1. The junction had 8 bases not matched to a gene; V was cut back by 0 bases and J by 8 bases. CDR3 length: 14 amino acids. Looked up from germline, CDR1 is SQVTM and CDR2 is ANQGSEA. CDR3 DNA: TGCAGCGTTGAAGATTGGACAGGGCCGGGCGGCTACACCTTC. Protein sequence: CSVEDWTGPGGYTF. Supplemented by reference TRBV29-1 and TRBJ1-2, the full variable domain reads SAVISQKPSRDICQRGTSLTIQCQVDSQVTMMFWYRQQPGQSLTLIATANQGSEATYESGFVIDKFPISRPNLTFSTLTVSNMSPEDSSIYLCSVEDWTGPGGYTFGSGTRLTVV.

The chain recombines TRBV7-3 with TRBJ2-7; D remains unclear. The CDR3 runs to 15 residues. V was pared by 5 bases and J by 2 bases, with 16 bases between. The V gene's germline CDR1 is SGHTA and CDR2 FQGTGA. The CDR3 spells CASSPPLRLAYEQYF. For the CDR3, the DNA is TGTGCCAGCAGCCCCCCACTGCGGCTAGCCTACGAGCAGTACTTC.

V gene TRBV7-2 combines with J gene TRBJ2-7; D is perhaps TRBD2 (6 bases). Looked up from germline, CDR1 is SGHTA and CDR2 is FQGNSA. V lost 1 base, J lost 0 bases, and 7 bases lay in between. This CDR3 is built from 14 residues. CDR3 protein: CASSLVGGSYEQYF. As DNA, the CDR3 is TGTGCCAGCAGCTTAGTCGGGGGCTCCTACGAGCAGTACTTC.